These 23 T cell receptor beta chains were sequenced from one sample in a study of PD-L1 blockade in urothelial cancer. Some clones are missing from TCRdb's copy, which holds only in-frame ones; the method was immunoSEQ multiplex PCR. The table has 58,000 or so clones, roughly 86% seen once. This specimen was PBMCs, taken around atezolizumab (anti-PD-L1) treatment. The source of these receptors is a man over 45 with urothelial cancer.

The rearrangement joins TRBV18 to TRBJ2-6, with TRBD1 as a possible D gene (6 bases). CDR3 length: 17 residues. Looked up from germline, CDR1 is KGHSH and CDR2 is LQKENI. The V end was cut by 1 base, the J end by 0 bases, with 10 bases between. CDR3: CASSPRQGTSGANVLTF. The DNA of the CDR3 is TGTGCCAGCTCACCACGGCAGGGGACCTCTGGGGCCAACGTCCTGACTTTC.

This chain joins TRBV28 and TRBJ2-7; D is ambiguous. The V gene lost 5 bases and the J gene lost 9 bases, with 17 bases spanning the gap. Germline loops: CDR1 MDHEN, CDR2 SYDVKM. The CDR3 has 13 amino acids. For the CDR3, the DNA is TGTGCCAGCAGTGCGACACCTCCCTTGGGGCAGTACTTC. Translating it yields CASSATPPLGQYF.

The chain recombines TRBV9 with TRBJ1-6, with TRBD1 as a possible D gene (5 bases). The CDR3 extends over 15 amino acids. Looked up from germline, CDR1 is SGDLS and CDR2 is YYNGEE. Trimming took off 3 bases at V and 6 bases at J, with 13 bases between the two ends. The CDR3 bases are TGTGCCAGCAGCGAGGGGCAGGTCGTTAATTCACCCCTCCACTTT. Protein sequence: CASSEGQVVNSPLHF.

The chain couples TRBV9 to TRBJ2-7; 11 bases align to TRBD2. J gave up 2 bases and V 4 bases, and 8 bases lay outside the gene matches. CDR3 length: 16 residues. Germline values: CDR1 SGDLS, CDR2 YYNGEE. This chain's CDR3 is CASSTTGTSGTYEQYF. CDR3 in DNA: TGTGCCAGCAGCACGACCGGGACTAGCGGAACCTACGAGCAGTACTTC.

This chain connects TRBV4-2 to TRBJ2-7; D is perhaps TRBD1 (7 bases). Deletions cut 1 base from V and 4 bases from J, with 11 bases between. Germline values: CDR1 LGHNA, CDR2 YNFKEQ. The CDR3 is 14 residues long. CDR3 sequence (DNA): TGTGCCAGCAGCCAAGTGACAGGGAGGTACGAGCAGTACTTC. Protein: CASSQVTGRYEQYF.

The chain recombines TRBV11-3 with TRBJ2-3; TRBD2 matches at 14 bases. CDR1 and CDR2 from the germline V gene are SGHNT and YENEEA. The CDR3 is 17 amino acids. V lost 3 bases and J lost 5; bases outside the gene matches: 7. The CDR3: CASSLAGLAGGIDTQYF. The CDR3 region has the DNA TGTGCCAGCAGCTTGGCCGGACTAGCGGGAGGAATAGATACGCAGTATTTT.

The sample holds one count of this clone. The rearrangement uses TRBV27 and TRBJ1-1; no firm D call. Trimming removed 2 bases at V and 2 bases at J, with 9 bases between. The CDR3 has 14 residues. The V gene's germline CDR1 is MNHEY and CDR2 SMNVEV (reference sequence). CDR3 amino acids: CASSLGRSNTEAFF. CDR3 DNA: TGTGCCAGCAGTTTAGGGCGCAGCAACACTGAAGCTTTCTTT.

This chain connects TRBV27 to TRBJ2-7, with D tentatively TRBD2 (6 bases). Per the germline V gene, CDR1 is MNHEY and CDR2 is SMNVEV (reference sequence). The CDR3 consists of 14 residues. Trimming took 2 bases from V and 7 from J, leaving 15 bases between them. The CDR3 DNA reads as TGTGCCAGCAGTTTACCGGGACTGGGACGGGAGCAGTACTTC. Its protein product is CASSLPGLGREQYF.

The rearrangement links TRBV14 to TRBJ2-3; 7 bases are shared with TRBD2. J lost 1 base, V lost 4 bases, and 11 bases had no gene match. The CDR3 totals 17 residues. Germline CDR1 and CDR2: SGHDN and FVKESK. CDR3 in amino acids: CASSPPRDYHGTDTQYF. CDR3 nucleotides: TGTGCCAGCAGCCCTCCACGGGACTACCACGGCACAGATACGCAGTATTTT.

The gene calls are TRBV7-2 and TRBJ2-7; possible D gene TRBD2, 6 bases. V lost 5 bases to trimming and J lost 7 bases, with 33 bases between them. The CDR3 extends over 19 amino acids. Germline CDR1 reads SGHTA; CDR2 reads FQGNSA. The CDR3 bases are TGTGCCAGCAGCCCCCGCCTAGGCCCCCTGGTCGGGGGAGGCCTGGAGCAGTACTTC. It yields the protein CASSPRLGPLVGGGLEQYF. The whole variable domain, filled in from reference TRBV7-2 and TRBJ2-7, reads GAGVSQSPSNKVTEKGKDVELRCDPISGHTALYWYRQSLGQGLEFLIYFQGNSAPDKSGLPSDRFSAERTGGSVSTLTIQRTQQEDSAVYLCASSPRLGPLVGGGLEQYFGPGTRLTVT.

This clone was seen only once. V and J are TRBV6-1 and TRBJ2-3; D is perhaps TRBD2 (5 bases). From germline, CDR1 is MNHNS and CDR2 SASEGT. The CDR3 extends over 13 amino acids. Trimming stripped 7 bases from V and 4 bases from J, with 12 bases between. The CDR3 bases are TGTGCCAGCACCCCAGGAGGACCAGATACGCAGTATTTT. The encoded protein is CASTPGGPDTQYF.

The J gene is TRBJ2-2, the V gene TRBV6-6, with 7 bases matching TRBD2. V shed 6 bases, J shed 1 base, and the junction held 2 bases outside the gene matches. The V gene's germline CDR1 is MNHNY and CDR2 SVGAGI (reference sequence). The CDR3 length is 14 residues. CDR3 region: CASRASGNTGELFF. In nucleotides, the CDR3 is TGTGCCAGCAGAGCTAGCGGGAACACCGGGGAGCTGTTTTTT.

The genes are TRBV5-1 and TRBJ2-7, with 7 bases fitting TRBD1. The CDR3 has 15 amino acids. The germline V gene has CDR1 SGHRS and CDR2 YFSETQ. The V gene end was trimmed by 2 bases and the J gene end by 3 bases; junction bases not matched to a gene: 8. The DNA for the CDR3 is TGCGCCAGCAGCTTTGGTGGGGACAGCTTCTACGAGCAGTACTTC. This gives the protein CASSFGGDSFYEQYF.

The genes are TRBV5-1 and TRBJ2-7, with 9 positions matching TRBD1. The CDR3 is made up of 12 amino acids. CDR1 is SGHRS, CDR2 YFSETQ, per germline. Trimming cost V 6 bases and J 5 bases; bases outside gene matches: 3. In DNA form, the CDR3 reads TGCGCCAGCAAGGGACAGGGACACGAGCAGTACTTC. Translating gives CASKGQGHEQYF.

The DNA for the CDR3 is TGTGCCAGCTCACCAACAGGGGCAGGGGAGACCCAGTACTTC. It encodes CASSPTGAGETQYF. The chain joins TRBV18 to TRBJ2-5; 7 positions agree with TRBD1. V shed 2 bases, J shed 5 bases, and the junction held 5 bases outside the gene matches. This CDR3 is 14 amino acids long. The germline V gene encodes CDR1 KGHSH and CDR2 LQKENI.

This clone is medium-sized (0.01 to 0.1%). V usage is TRBV6-1 and J usage is TRBJ1-3; no definite D call. The CDR3 is made up of 16 amino acids. CDR1 is MNHNS and CDR2 is SASEGT in the germline V gene. Trimming stripped 1 base from V and 4 bases from J, with 14 bases between. CDR3 in amino acids: CASSEEDWVRGNTIYF. The CDR3 coding sequence is TGTGCCAGCAGTGAAGAGGACTGGGTTAGGGGAAACACCATATATTTT.

V is TRBV28 and J is TRBJ2-1, with 8 nucleotides matching TRBD1. With 5 bases clipped from V and 8 bases from J, the junction kept 11 bases outside the gene matches. Germline values: CDR1 MDHEN, CDR2 SYDVKM. CDR3 length: 15 amino acids. The CDR3 is CASSLPSGGSHEQFF. The CDR3 nucleotides are TGTGCCAGCAGTCTCCCCTCAGGGGGCTCACATGAGCAGTTCTTC.

This clone was detected once. The chain carries TRBV7-2 and TRBJ2-1; 12 bases agree with TRBD2. The CDR3 runs to 16 residues. The germline gives CDR1 SGHTA, CDR2 FQGNSA. J lost 7 bases, V lost 1 base, and 5 bases had no gene match. CDR3 nucleotides: TGTGCCAGCAGCTTAGGGAGGCTAGCGGGAGGGAATGAGCAGTTCTTC. Its translation: CASSLGRLAGGNEQFF. The complete variable domain, with remaining parts taken from reference TRBV7-2 and TRBJ2-1, reads GAGVSQSPSNKVTEKGKDVELRCDPISGHTALYWYRQSLGQGLEFLIYFQGNSAPDKSGLPSDRFSAERTGGSVSTLTIQRTQQEDSAVYLCASSLGRLAGGNEQFFGPGTRLTVL.

The chain links TRBV11-2 to TRBJ2-1, with 8 bases matching TRBD2. The J segment lost 4 bases and the V segment lost 4 bases, leaving 9 bases of the junction unmatched. CDR3 length: 16 residues. Germline V gene sequence: CDR1 SGHAT, CDR2 FQNNGV. The CDR3 region is CASSSTTSGVYNEQFF. CDR3 nucleotides: TGTGCCAGCAGCTCGACTACTAGCGGAGTTTACAATGAGCAGTTCTTC.

This clone was detected once. The V and J genes are TRBV19 and TRBJ2-1; 14 positions agree with TRBD2. The CDR3 length is 14 residues. From germline, CDR1 is LNHDA and CDR2 SQIVND (reference sequence). The V and J ends lost 5 bases and 8 bases, in that order; junction bases with no gene match: 2. CDR3 in DNA: TGTGCCAGTAGTGTGGGACTAGCGGGAGATGAGCAGTTCTTC. This encodes CASSVGLAGDEQFF.

The gene calls are TRBV27 and TRBJ1-1, with D perhaps matching TRBD1 (6 bases). The V end lost 5 bases, the J end lost 4 bases, and 11 bases lay between the germline ends. CDR3 length: 13 residues. Germline CDR1 is MNHEY and CDR2 is SMNVEV (reference sequence). CDR3 coding DNA: TGTGCCAGCAGTCTCAGGGGAACCACTGAAGCTTTCTTT. It specifies CASSLRGTTEAFF.

The chain has TRBV9 and TRBJ2-2, with TRBD2 identical over 8 bases. Per germline, CDR1 SGDLS and CDR2 YYNGEE. The CDR3 is 16 residues long. The trim removed 0 bases at V and 6 bases at J, leaving 7 bases unmatched. CDR3 in amino acids: CASSVVSGAGAGELFF. The CDR3 nucleotides are TGTGCCAGCAGCGTAGTATCGGGAGCGGGAGCCGGGGAGCTGTTTTTT.

This clone was seen once. The rearrangement links TRBV30 to TRBJ2-4; TRBD2 is a possible D gene (6 bases). Trimming removed 1 base at V and 0 bases at J, with 7 bases between. This CDR3 region has 14 residues. Per germline, CDR1 GTSNPN and CDR2 SVGIG (reference sequence). CDR3 sequence reads: CAWSGAGAKNIQYF. Written as DNA, the CDR3 is TGTGCCTGGAGTGGAGCGGGAGCCAAAAACATTCAGTACTTC.